This entry concerns a single TCR beta chain. Its specificity is unknown. This sample is part of a study of CD8 T cells in ankylosing spondylitis. General observations from the study: A TCR beta motif of roughly 8 highly homologous variants seemed to mark ankylosing spondylitis blood.

MiXCR, run by TCRdb on the 5' RACE reads, gives a single entry per CDR3 protein. This table holds around 450,000 distinct CDR3 sequences, 25% to 30% found once. The V gene's germline CDR1 is SNHLY and CDR2 FYNNEI. V lost 7 bases, J lost 4 bases, and 11 bases lay in between. The CDR3 runs to 13 residues. This sequence joins TRBV2 and TRBJ1-5; TRBD1 might be the D (5 bases). Material for sequencing was blood, either unsorted or a sorted T cell fraction (not recorded which). The TCR sequence derives from a male donor with ankylosing spondylitis. In DNA form, the CDR3 reads TGTGCCAGCACCGGGACCAGAAATCAGCCCCAGCATTTT. Its protein is CASTGTRNQPQHF.